This TCR beta chain was found in a study of cytomegalovirus exposure and HLA in healthy donors. As for the study in general: The approximately 120 validation repertoires were reported in a later analysis to have been generated on the same platform as the approximately 600 first-cohort repertoires. Notes on the study in general: One later analysis, an examination of the 120 validation repertoires, found that first-cohort TCR clusters tended to co-occur in them. Per published reports, the classifier diagnosed cytomegalovirus status with high specificity and sensitivity.

Remarks on this clone: Its target is not known.

Generated by immunoSEQ multiplex PCR, the TCRdb table keeps only in-frame clones and is missing some. The data show about 280,000 clones, with 70% to 90% seen just once and about 0.9% held by the top ten. The study drew the donors from its roughly 110-subject validation cohort, separate from the approximately 690-subject first cohort. V was cut by 3 bases and J by 13 bases, with 18 bases left in between. Germline CDR1 is MDHEN and CDR2 is SYDVKM. This CDR3 contains 14 residues. The chain employs TRBV28 and TRBJ2-2, with a tentative D call TRBD2 (6 bases). The clonotype originates from a woman younger than 30 in good health and CMV-seronegative. Sequencing was performed on PBMCs. The CDR3 DNA sequence: TGTGCCAGCAGTTTTACCCGTTTGGGGGGATGGCTGTTTTTT. It translates to CASSFTRLGGWLFF.